This TCR beta chain was captured by sequencing in a study of cytomegalovirus exposure and HLA in healthy donors. Study-wide points: Prior analysis indicated that the majority of TCR beta V segments exhibited productivity approximately 87% or approximately 30% of the time. Later analysis showed TCR association rates varying by HLA locus, highest for DRB1 and lowest for HLA-C. Some TCR beta chains (approximately 180 of them) were listed as cytomegalovirus-associated.

Turning to this clone: As yet, its antigen is unknown.

The donors (healthy individuals) were bone marrow donors. PCR used 60 Vbeta primers and 13 Jbeta primers. Sequencing was performed with immunoSEQ multiplex PCR; in TCRdb, only in-frame clones are kept and a portion is missing. This table holds 150,000 to 200,000 clones, over 70% found once. Germline CDR1 SGHRS, CDR2 YFSETQ. V gave up 3 bases and J gave up 5 bases; unmatched junction bases: 9. The CDR3 loop spans 15 amino acids. The chain has TRBV5-1 and TRBJ2-5; 8 bases agree with TRBD1. The receptor was derived from a middle-aged man in good health and CMV-seronegative. The source material was PBMCs. The CDR3 reads CASSSTGDLGETQYF. The DNA for the CDR3 is TGCGCCAGCAGCTCGACAGGGGATCTAGGGGAGACCCAGTACTTC.